A single sample is the source of the 22 T cell receptor beta chains below, sequenced in a study of T cell responses to AZD1222 COVID-19 vaccine. The table came from immunoSEQ multiplex PCR; TCRdb's copy has only in-frame clones and leaves some out. This table has 75,000 to 100,000 clones, roughly 88% appearing once. Sample: peripheral blood, taken on day 0 of AZD1222 vaccination. The receptors here all came from an adult in good health.

This chain links TRBV30 with TRBJ2-1, with 7 bases identical to TRBD2. The ends lost 2 bases at V and 7 bases at J; junction bases unmatched: 5. The length of the CDR3 is 13 residues. CDR1 is GTSNPN and CDR2 is SVGIG in the germline V gene (reference sequence). CDR3 DNA sequence: TGTGCCTGGAGTATACCGGGACTAAATGAGCAGTTCTTC. This translates into CAWSIPGLNEQFF. The full variable domain, completed using reference TRBV30 and TRBJ2-1, is SQTIHQWPATLVQPVGSPLSLECTVEGTSNPNLYWYRQAAGRGLQLLFYSVGIGQISSEVPQNLSASRPQDRQFILSSKKLLLSDSGFYLCAWSIPGLNEQFFGPGTRLTVL.

This chain joins TRBV6-1 and TRBJ1-5, with D uncertain. V gave up 3 bases and J gave up 5 bases, with 14 bases separating them. CDR1 and CDR2 (germline): MNHNS, SASEGT. This CDR3 region has 15 residues. CDR3 amino acids: CASSDPRRWDQPQHF. CDR3 DNA sequence: TGTGCCAGCAGTGATCCAAGACGGTGGGATCAGCCCCAGCATTTT.

The V gene is TRBV5-1, the J gene TRBJ2-5; 8 bases match TRBD1. This CDR3 has 17 amino acids. Germline CDR1 is SGHRS and CDR2 is YFSETQ. With V trimmed by 0 bases and J by 5 bases, 12 bases remained unmatched. CDR3 in DNA: TGCGCCAGCAGCTTGGCCTACAAGACAGGGGCGACGGAGACCCAGTACTTC. It codes for CASSLAYKTGATETQYF.

This CDR3 is CASSLVRGTYEQYF. DNA of the CDR3: TGTGCCAGCAGCTTAGTCAGGGGGACCTACGAGCAGTACTTC. The chain is built from TRBV7-2 and TRBJ2-7, with 7 bases matching TRBD1. This CDR3 has 14 residues. Losses at the gene ends were 1 base for V and 2 bases for J; bases not matched to a gene: 2. CDR1 is SGHTA, CDR2 FQGNSA, per germline.

The V call is TRBV5-6, the J call TRBJ2-7, with D possibly TRBD1 on 5 matching bases. Trimming cost V 4 bases and J 4 bases, with 6 bases left between them. The CDR3 covers 11 residues. Germline V lookup: CDR1 SGHDT, CDR2 YYEEEE. CDR3 sequence: CASSQGYEQYF. CDR3 nucleotides: TGTGCCAGCAGCCAGGGTTACGAGCAGTACTTC.

The rearrangement joins TRBV9 to TRBJ1-4; 10 positions match TRBD1. Germline V gives CDR1 SGDLS, CDR2 YYNGEE. The length of the CDR3 is 18 residues. V lost 3 bases and J lost 12; bases outside the gene matches: 20. The CDR3 nucleotides are TGTGCCAGCAGCGAGACCCCGGGACAGGGGTCTTTTATTGGTGAACTGTTTTTT. It specifies CASSETPGQGSFIGELFF.

The chain is built from TRBV28 and TRBJ2-1; 7 nucleotides match TRBD2. CDR3 length equals 16 residues. Germline CDR1 reads MDHEN; CDR2 reads SYDVKM. Unmatched junction bases numbered 17, after V lost 8 bases and J lost 7 bases. For the CDR3, the DNA is TGTGCCAGCCTCCCCCCCCCGCGGGAGATGGGGAATGAGCAGTTCTTC. Translation: CASLPPPREMGNEQFF. Full variable domain (missing parts from reference TRBV28 and TRBJ2-1): DVKVTQSSRYLVKRTGEKVFLECVQDMDHENMFWYRQDPGLGLRLIYFSYDVKMKEKGDIPEGYSVSREKKERFSLILESASTNQTSMYLCASLPPPREMGNEQFFGPGTRLTVL.

The CDR3 region has the DNA TGTGCCAGCAGCTTCTCGGGACGAGCCTCTGGAAACACCATATATTTT. This gives the protein CASSFSGRASGNTIYF. This chain joins TRBV5-8 and TRBJ1-3; D perhaps matches TRBD1 (5 bases). Looked up from germline, CDR1 is SGHTS and CDR2 is YDEGEE. CDR3 size: 16 residues. The V and J ends lost 2 bases and 0 bases respectively, with 12 bases between them.

This clone was observed a few times. Relative to the germline gene, one junction end is altered; a read error may explain this. This chain uses TRBV7-7 with TRBJ2-2; D not certain. The CDR3 runs to 13 residues. The germline CDR1 and CDR2 sequences are SSHAT and FNYEAQ (reference sequence). CDR3 bases: TGTGCTAGCAGCTTGACGAACACCGGGGAGCTGTTTTTT. It yields the protein CASSLTNTGELFF.

V gene TRBV5-6 combines with J gene TRBJ2-4; the D gene is possibly TRBD1 (5 bases). The length of the CDR3 is 15 residues. In germline, CDR1 is SGHDT, CDR2 YYEEEE. The V end was cut by 0 bases, the J end by 0 bases, with 7 bases between. CDR3 loop: CASSLGGSAKNIQYF. The CDR3 region has the DNA TGTGCCAGCAGCTTGGGGGGCTCAGCCAAAAACATTCAGTACTTC.

The chain has TRBV28 and TRBJ1-1, with D possibly matching TRBD1 (5 bases). There are 14 residues in the CDR3. CDR1 and CDR2 from the germline V gene are MDHEN and SYDVKM. Trimming removed 7 bases at V and 6 bases at J, with 18 bases between. CDR3 region: CASNPRQLTAEAFF. For the CDR3, the DNA is TGTGCCAGCAACCCCAGACAGTTAACCGCTGAAGCTTTCTTT.

The chain combines TRBV19 with TRBJ1-2; 9 bases map to TRBD1. V lost 5 bases, J lost 9 bases, and 7 bases stayed unmatched. Germline V lookup: CDR1 LNHDA, CDR2 SQIVND (reference sequence). The CDR3 is 13 residues long. The CDR3 loop is CASSEGQGVSYTF. In DNA form, the CDR3 reads TGTGCCAGTAGTGAGGGACAGGGCGTAAGCTACACCTTC. The whole variable domain, filled in from reference TRBV19 and TRBJ1-2, reads DGGITQSPKYLFRKEGQNVTLSCEQNLNHDAMYWYRQDPGQGLRLIYYSQIVNDFQKGDIAEGYSVSREKKESFPLTVTSAQKNPTAFYLCASSEGQGVSYTFGSGTRLTVV.

Regarding this clone: Germline and junction disagree at one end, which may indicate a read error. The CDR3 loop is CASSYSPTSGRSF. CDR3 nucleotide sequence: TGTGCCAGCAGTTACTCACCGACTAGCGGGAGGTCCTTC. The chain links TRBV6-5 to TRBJ2-7, with 13 bases matching TRBD2. Per germline, CDR1 MNHEY and CDR2 SVGAGI. The length of the CDR3 is 13 residues.

This chain links TRBV7-2 with TRBJ1-1; D possibly corresponds to TRBD1 (5 bases). CDR1 is SGHTA and CDR2 is FQGNSA in the germline V gene. CDR3 length: 16 residues. V was shortened by 5 bases and J by 4 bases, with 20 bases between the two germline ends. CDR3 in amino acids: CASSQVRWVGTTEAFF. The CDR3 DNA reads as TGTGCCAGCAGCCAAGTCCGGTGGGTGGGGACCACTGAAGCTTTCTTT.

J is TRBJ2-2 and V is TRBV5-4; 7 bases are shared with TRBD1. Germline V gene lookup returns CDR1 SGHNT and CDR2 YYREEE (reference sequence). This CDR3 is built from 17 residues. V lost 3 bases to trimming and J lost 4 bases; unmatched junction nucleotides: 12. CDR3 residues: CASSWGLQGRGTGELFF. For the CDR3, the DNA is TGTGCCAGCAGCTGGGGCCTACAGGGGCGAGGCACCGGGGAGCTGTTTTTT. Complete variable domain (other parts from reference TRBV5-4 and TRBJ2-2): ETGVTQSPTHLIKTRGQQVTLRCSSQSGHNTVSWYQQALGQGPQFIFQYYREEENGRGNFPPRFSGLQFPNYSSELNVNALELDDSALYLCASSWGLQGRGTGELFFGEGSRLTVL.

The V and J genes are TRBV6-5 and TRBJ2-7; D not certain. The CDR3 is 13 residues long. Trimming stripped 3 bases from V and 0 bases from J, with 6 bases between. CDR1 and CDR2 (germline): MNHEY, SVGAGI. The CDR3 DNA reads as TGTGCCAGCAGTTATCTTGGCTCCTACGAGCAGTACTTC. Translated: CASSYLGSYEQYF.

The chain combines TRBV19 with TRBJ1-2; 7 bases map to TRBD1. This CDR3 has 14 amino acids. With V trimmed by 7 bases and J by 6 bases, 11 bases remained unmatched. CDR1 LNHDA and CDR2 SQIVND come from the germline V gene (reference sequence). The CDR3 here is CASKTGAALNGYTF. CDR3 DNA sequence: TGTGCCAGTAAAACAGGGGCCGCACTTAATGGCTACACCTTC.

The chain recombines TRBV6-5 with TRBJ1-6, with D hard to call. There are 16 residues in the CDR3. Trimming stripped 0 bases from V and 0 bases from J, with 6 bases between. CDR1 and CDR2 from the germline V gene are MNHEY and SVGAGI. The CDR3 protein is CASSYSGLSYNSPLHF. CDR3 DNA: TGTGCCAGCAGTTACTCGGGTCTCTCCTATAATTCACCCCTCCACTTT.

Here the CDR3 DNA reads TGCGCCAGCAGCCTCGCTAAGGGACAGCCAGGCTATGGCTACACCTTC. Translated, it gives CASSLAKGQPGYGYTF. The chain joins TRBV5-1 to TRBJ1-2; 7 bases align to TRBD1. CDR1 and CDR2 (germline): SGHRS, YFSETQ. The ends lost 4 bases at V and 4 bases at J; junction bases unmatched: 13. The CDR3 is 16 residues long.

This chain joins TRBV7-9 and TRBJ1-1, with D uncertain. Germline CDR1 is SEHNR and CDR2 is FQNEAQ (reference sequence). V was clipped by 2 bases and J by 4 bases, with 8 bases between them. The CDR3 is made up of 13 amino acids. The CDR3 DNA reads TGTGCCAGCAGCTTATTGTCGAGCACTGAAGCTTTCTTT. Residues: CASSLLSSTEAFF.

This chain joins TRBV6-2 or TRBV6-3 and TRBJ1-5, with D unresolved. Trimming removed 5 bases from V and 2 bases from J, with 7 bases in between. Germline assignment: CDR1 MNHEY and CDR2 SVGEGT. This CDR3 region has 13 residues. As DNA, the CDR3 is TGTGCCAGCAGTCAAAGAGGCAATCAGCCCCAGCATTTT. Its protein product is CASSQRGNQPQHF.

The chain joins TRBV9 to TRBJ2-1, with D tentatively TRBD1 or TRBD2 (5 bases each). The CDR3 extends over 17 amino acids. Per germline, CDR1 SGDLS and CDR2 YYNGEE. V lost 0 bases, J lost 5 bases, and 18 bases lay in between. The CDR3 DNA reads as TGTGCCAGCAGCGTAGGGTCCAACCGGGGCACTAACAATGAGCAGTTCTTC. It codes for CASSVGSNRGTNNEQFF.